Following are 20 T cell receptor beta chains from one sample sequenced in a study of shared clonotypes between healthy human individuals. The assay was immunoSEQ multiplex PCR, and TCRdb's table has in-frame clones only and misses some. The sample lists approximately 180,000 clones, about 93% occurring once. Sequenced: naive CD4+ T cells sorted from blood. Noted subset: CD45RA+ positively selected. The origin of the receptors is a woman aged 25 to 39 in good health.

This clone appeared a few times. V gene TRBV10-3 combines with J gene TRBJ2-7, with 12 bases that match TRBD2. The trim removed 10 bases at V and 0 bases at J, leaving 10 bases unmatched. CDR3 length: 16 amino acids. Germline CDR1 and CDR2: ENHRY and SYGVKD. CDR3 DNA: TGTGCCACCCATCCGGGACTAGCGGGTTACTCCTACGAGCAGTACTTC. Its translation is CATHPGLAGYSYEQYF.

V gene TRBV11-3 combines with J gene TRBJ2-7, with D perhaps matching TRBD2 (6 bases). V was pared by 5 bases and J by 3 bases, with 14 bases between. This CDR3 is 14 amino acids long. Germline CDR1 is SGHNT and CDR2 is YENEEA. The DNA for the CDR3 is TGTGCCAGCAGCGTCGCTAGCGACATCTACGAGCAGTACTTC. This gives the protein CASSVASDIYEQYF.

V gene TRBV19 combines with J gene TRBJ1-2, with D hard to call. The germline CDR1 and CDR2 sequences are LNHDA and SQIVND (reference sequence). The CDR3 is 13 amino acids. Trimming took 7 bases from V and 8 from J, leaving 17 bases between them. As DNA, the CDR3 is TGTGCCAGTAAGTTTGAGACGCGAAACGGCTACACCTTC. Amino acid sequence: CASKFETRNGYTF.

The V gene is TRBV28, the J gene TRBJ1-4, with TRBD1 as a possible D gene (6 bases). V gave up 6 bases and J gave up 2 bases, with 10 bases separating them. CDR3 length: 14 amino acids. From germline, CDR1 is MDHEN and CDR2 SYDVKM. The CDR3 coding sequence is TGTGCCAGCAGACAGGGCGGTACTAATGAAAAACTGTTTTTT. Translated: CASRQGGTNEKLFF.

The rearrangement links TRBV5-1 to TRBJ2-5, with 9 bases identical to TRBD2. Matching the DNA end better, TRBJ2-7 makes the J call doubtful. From germline, CDR1 is SGHRS and CDR2 YFSETQ. The CDR3 sequence is 15 residues long. Here the CDR3 reads CASSQGTSPAYEQYF. CDR3 DNA: TGCGCCAGCAGCCAAGGGACTAGCCCCGCCTACGAGCAGTACTTC.

This chain uses TRBV28 with TRBJ2-7, with 9 bases fitting TRBD2. V dropped 6 bases and J dropped 2; count of bases not matched to a gene: 5. The CDR3 is made up of 14 amino acids. The V gene's germline CDR1 is MDHEN and CDR2 SYDVKM. The CDR3 reads CASRIAGETYEQYF. For the CDR3, the DNA is TGTGCCAGCAGAATAGCGGGAGAGACCTACGAGCAGTACTTC.

V usage is TRBV5-4 and J usage is TRBJ2-6; D is uncertain. CDR3 size: 16 residues. Germline CDR1 is SGHNT and CDR2 is YYREEE (reference sequence). V was pared by 1 base and J by 0 bases, with 8 bases between. CDR3 protein: CASSLSAASGANVLTF. The CDR3 coding sequence is TGTGCCAGCAGCTTGAGCGCAGCCTCTGGGGCCAACGTCCTGACTTTC.

The J gene is TRBJ2-5, the V gene TRBV18; TRBD2 agrees at 9 bases. TRBJ2-7 matches the DNA end more closely, so the J call is doubtful. The CDR3 spans 17 residues. Germline V gene data show CDR1 as KGHSH and CDR2 as LQKENI. The CDR3 nucleotides read TGTGCCAGCTCACCACCGGGTAGCGGGAGAGTTCGCGACGAGCAGTACTTC. Translated, it gives CASSPPGSGRVRDEQYF.

This clone was detected only once. The chain carries TRBV4-1 and TRBJ1-1; a possible D gene is TRBD1 (5 bases). The CDR3 has 14 amino acids. The V gene lost 1 base and the J gene lost 0 bases, with 6 bases spanning the gap. Germline V gene sequence: CDR1 MGHRA, CDR2 YSYEKL. The CDR3: CASSQVTVNTEAFF. The CDR3 nucleotides read TGCGCCAGCAGCCAAGTGACAGTGAACACTGAAGCTTTCTTT.

V usage is TRBV5-1 and J usage is TRBJ2-3; 9 nucleotides match TRBD1. V was pared by 5 bases and J by 3 bases, with 7 bases of the junction left unmatched. The CDR3 has 15 residues. In germline, CDR1 is SGHRS, CDR2 YFSETQ. This chain's CDR3 is CASRSSGTGTDTQYF. The DNA of the CDR3 is TGCGCCAGCAGATCTTCCGGGACAGGGACAGATACGCAGTATTTT.

This chain joins TRBV29-1 and TRBJ2-3, with TRBD2 matching 8 bases. V gave up 6 bases and J gave up 4 bases; unmatched junction bases: 9. Germline CDR1 reads SQVTM; CDR2 reads ANQGSEA. This CDR3 is 14 amino acids long. The CDR3 reads CSVGISGKPDTQYF. CDR3 sequence (DNA): TGCAGCGTGGGGATTAGCGGGAAACCAGATACGCAGTATTTT.

The rearrangement joins TRBV7-2 to TRBJ2-5; D is possibly TRBD1 (6 bases). Trimming removed 5 bases at V and 5 bases at J, with 21 bases between. The germline CDR1 and CDR2 sequences are SGHTA and FQGNSA. The CDR3 contains 16 residues. In DNA form, the CDR3 reads TGTGCCAGCAGCCCCAGGGGCCGGGGTGAGGGGGAGACCCAGTACTTC. Its protein is CASSPRGRGEGETQYF.

The chain recombines TRBV6-6 with TRBJ2-1; weak D call: TRBD2 (6 bases). From germline, CDR1 is MNHNY and CDR2 SVGAGI (reference sequence). The CDR3 is 14 amino acids. The ends were cut back, 6 bases at V and 2 bases at J, with 11 bases in the middle. Here the CDR3 DNA reads TGTGCCAGCAGACGGGAGAGGACCTACAATGAGCAGTTCTTC. It specifies CASRRERTYNEQFF.

The chain recombines TRBV10-3 with TRBJ2-3; D perhaps matches TRBD2 (7 bases). Deletions cut 8 bases from V and 6 bases from J, with 18 bases between. This CDR3 region has 14 residues. The germline V gene encodes CDR1 ENHRY and CDR2 SYGVKD. CDR3 amino acids: CAIAGAGLDDTQYF. CDR3 sequence (DNA): TGTGCCATCGCGGGGGCAGGGCTGGATGATACGCAGTATTTT.

The gene calls are TRBV19 and TRBJ2-2; 13 nucleotides match TRBD2. The length of the CDR3 is 19 residues. V lost 3 bases to trimming and J lost 5 bases; unmatched junction nucleotides: 12. CDR1 is LNHDA and CDR2 is SQIVND in the germline V gene (reference sequence). The CDR3 is CASSIQRTSGRSGTGELFF. CDR3 in DNA: TGTGCCAGTAGTATCCAAAGGACTAGCGGGAGATCGGGAACCGGGGAGCTGTTTTTT.

The gene calls are TRBV7-9 and TRBJ1-2; D is unclear. CDR1 is SEHNR, CDR2 FQNEAQ, per germline (reference sequence). V lost 1 base and J lost 4, with 7 bases in between. The CDR3 consists of 13 residues. This CDR3 reads CASSLVGSYGYTF. The CDR3 DNA follows: TGTGCCAGCAGCTTAGTCGGATCCTATGGCTACACCTTC.

V is TRBV10-3 and J is TRBJ1-2, with 7 bases matching TRBD1. CDR1 is ENHRY and CDR2 is SYGVKD in the germline V gene. The ends lost 6 bases at V and 1 base at J; junction bases unmatched: 5. There are 14 residues in the CDR3. CDR3 sequence (DNA): TGTGCCATCAGCACAGGGGATTTTAACTATGGCTACACCTTC. This encodes CAISTGDFNYGYTF.

The genes are TRBV28 and TRBJ2-7; 12 bases map to TRBD2. Germline V CDR1 and CDR2: MDHEN, SYDVKM. The CDR3 contains 14 residues. Trimming removed 6 bases from V and 7 bases from J; junction bases left unmatched: 7. The CDR3 coding sequence is TGTGCCAGCAGGCGGACTAGCGGGATGCGGGAGCAGTACTTC. Translating it yields CASRRTSGMREQYF. Full variable domain (outside the CDR3, taken from reference TRBV28 and TRBJ2-7): DVKVTQSSRYLVKRTGEKVFLECVQDMDHENMFWYRQDPGLGLRLIYFSYDVKMKEKGDIPEGYSVSREKKERFSLILESASTNQTSMYLCASRRTSGMREQYFGPGTRLTVT.

The genes are TRBV7-9 and TRBJ1-1; TRBD1 is a possible D gene (5 bases). Trimming took off 1 base at V and 1 base at J, with 16 bases between the two ends. Germline V lookup: CDR1 SEHNR, CDR2 FQNEAQ (reference sequence). The CDR3 loop spans 17 amino acids. The CDR3 coding sequence is TGTGCCAGCAGCTTAGGGGGTGACAGTCCCAGGAACACTGAAGCTTTCTTT. Protein product: CASSLGGDSPRNTEAFF.

This chain connects TRBV2 to TRBJ1-5, with TRBD1 as a possible D gene (5 bases). The V end was cut by 4 bases, the J end by 2 bases, with 18 bases between. CDR3 length: 17 residues. CDR1 is SNHLY, CDR2 FYNNEI, per germline. The CDR3 sequence: CASSGNVRGMGNQPQHF. The CDR3 DNA follows: TGTGCCAGCAGTGGAAACGTCCGGGGGATGGGCAATCAGCCCCAGCATTTT.